What follows are 14 T cell receptor beta chains derived from one specimen sequenced in a study of shared clonotypes between healthy human individuals. TCRdb's copy holds only in-frame clones and misses some; the assay was immunoSEQ multiplex PCR. This table holds fewer than 2.5 million clones, over 85% found once. The specimen sequenced was naive CD4+ T cells from PBMCs. Subset of the sample: CD45RA+ positively selected. These receptors were collected from a man aged 18 to 29 in good health. Some clones in this sample may be carry-over from other donors' samples.

Note on this clone: Other DNA sequences within the sample encode an identical CDR3. This chain uses TRBV5-5 with TRBJ1-1; possibly TRBD1 for D (5 bases). The CDR3 runs 14 residues. V dropped 0 bases and J dropped 2 bases, with 8 bases sitting between them. Germline loops: CDR1 SGHKS, CDR2 YYEKEE (reference sequence). CDR3: CASSLAGQNTEAFF. As DNA, the CDR3 is TGTGCCAGCAGCTTGGCAGGGCAAAACACTGAAGCTTTCTTT.

This chain connects TRBV27 to TRBJ2-2; 14 bases map to TRBD2. Germline V gene data show CDR1 as MNHEY and CDR2 as SMNVEV (reference sequence). The CDR3 has 22 amino acids. Trimming cost V 4 bases and J 0 bases; bases outside gene matches: 16. Written as DNA, the CDR3 is TGTGCCAGCAGTTCAATTTTAGTTTCGGGACTAGCGGGAGCCGCGAACACCGGGGAGCTGTTTTTT. Translated, it gives CASSSILVSGLAGAANTGELFF.

The sample holds one count of this clone. V usage is TRBV19 and J usage is TRBJ1-1, with a weak D call TRBD1 (5 bases). The CDR3 has 15 residues. Trimming cost V 4 bases and J 4 bases, with 16 bases left between them. Looked up from germline, CDR1 is LNHDA and CDR2 is SQIVND (reference sequence). The CDR3 loop is CASSTTGTVLTEAFF. DNA of the CDR3: TGTGCCAGTAGTACAACCGGGACTGTCCTCACTGAAGCTTTCTTT.

The chain joins TRBV4-1 to TRBJ2-5, with D uncertain. V was clipped by 6 bases and J by 6 bases, with 23 bases between them. The CDR3 sequence is 16 residues long. CDR1 is MGHRA and CDR2 is YSYEKL in the germline V gene. This chain's CDR3 is CASRTGVSAPPKTQYF. CDR3 nucleotide sequence: TGCGCCAGCAGGACCGGTGTCTCTGCTCCCCCCAAGACCCAGTACTTC.

The rearrangement uses TRBV7-2 and TRBJ2-7; 7 bases fit TRBD2. V dropped 0 bases and J dropped 2; count of bases not matched to a gene: 4. The germline V gene has CDR1 SGHTA and CDR2 FQGNSA. The CDR3 spans 15 residues. This chain's CDR3 is CASSLAPSGPYEQYF. The CDR3 bases are TGTGCCAGCAGCTTAGCGCCTAGCGGACCCTACGAGCAGTACTTC.

The rearrangement uses TRBV5-4 and TRBJ1-6, with 8 bases fitting TRBD1. Germline values: CDR1 SGHNT, CDR2 YYREEE (reference sequence). V shed 4 bases, J shed 7 bases, and the junction held 10 bases outside the gene matches. There are 16 residues in the CDR3. This CDR3 is CASSPGTDRVNSPLHF. The CDR3 DNA follows: TGTGCCAGCAGCCCGGGTACGGACAGGGTGAATTCACCCCTCCACTTT.

The rearrangement joins TRBV5-1 to TRBJ1-1; 8 bases are a match to TRBD1. Germline-derived CDR1 and CDR2 are SGHRS and YFSETQ. This CDR3 has 14 amino acids. Unmatched junction bases numbered 4, after V lost 5 bases and J lost 1 base. The CDR3 DNA follows: TGCGCCAGCAGGACCGGGACAGGGAACACTGAAGCTTTCTTT. This gives the protein CASRTGTGNTEAFF. Full variable domain (remainder filled in from reference TRBV5-1 and TRBJ1-1): KAGVTQTPRYLIKTRGQQVTLSCSPISGHRSVSWYQQTPGQGLQFLFEYFSETQRNKGNFPGRFSGRQFSNSRSEMNVSTLELGDSALYLCASRTGTGNTEAFFGQGTRLTVV.

Concerning this clone: The same CDR3 arises from other DNA sequences in this sample as well. This chain joins TRBV10-1 and TRBJ1-1; D is uncertain. Germline V CDR1 and CDR2: WNHNN, SYGVQD (reference sequence). The CDR3 loop spans 12 amino acids. The ends were cut back, 4 bases at V and 4 bases at J, with 7 bases in the middle. CDR3 sequence: CASSGGGTEAFF. CDR3 coding DNA: TGCGCCAGCAGTGGCGGAGGCACTGAAGCTTTCTTT.

As regards this clone: The sample has other DNA sequences that encode this CDR3 too. The chain couples TRBV5-1 to TRBJ2-6, with no clear D. This CDR3 has 15 residues. Germline V gives CDR1 SGHRS, CDR2 YFSETQ. V lost 0 bases, J lost 1 base, and 5 bases lay in between. DNA for the CDR3: TGCGCCAGCAGCTTGGAAGGATCTGGGGCCAACGTCCTGACTTTC. Its protein product is CASSLEGSGANVLTF.

The chain joins TRBV4-1 to TRBJ2-7, with D possibly TRBD2 on 7 matching bases. This CDR3 has 13 amino acids. Germline loops: CDR1 MGHRA, CDR2 YSYEKL. V lost 8 bases, J lost 3 bases, and 14 bases lay in between. The CDR3, as DNA: TGCGCCAGCTCTCAGCGGGACAACTACGAGCAGTACTTC. Its translation is CASSQRDNYEQYF.

J is TRBJ2-5 and V is TRBV5-1; D not certain. The germline V and J ends were trimmed by 0 bases and 2 bases, with 8 bases remaining between them. Germline loops: CDR1 SGHRS, CDR2 YFSETQ. CDR3 size: 14 residues. The CDR3 region has the DNA TGCGCCAGCAGCTTGGACTGGGTACAAGAGACCCAGTACTTC. It is translated as CASSLDWVQETQYF.

As DNA, the CDR3 is TGTGCCAGCAGCCCGACAGGGCTAAAGAACACCGGGGAGCTGTTTTTT. Translated, it gives CASSPTGLKNTGELFF. This chain uses TRBV7-9 with TRBJ2-2; 7 bases align to TRBD1. The germline CDR1 and CDR2 sequences are SEHNR and FQNEAQ (reference sequence). This CDR3 has 16 amino acids. V lost 5 bases, J lost 1 base, and 7 bases stayed unmatched.

V gene TRBV5-1 combines with J gene TRBJ2-5; the D gene is possibly TRBD1 (6 bases). Germline CDR1 SGHRS, CDR2 YFSETQ. The CDR3 has 13 amino acids. V was cut by 1 base and J by 5 bases, with 9 bases left in between. The CDR3 DNA sequence: TGCGCCAGCAGCTTGCACAGGGCGGAGACCCAGTACTTC. Translating it yields CASSLHRAETQYF.

As regards this clone: Other nucleotide sequences from this sample produce the same CDR3. The chain combines TRBV9 with TRBJ2-7; D not certain. Germline V gene lookup returns CDR1 SGDLS and CDR2 YYNGEE. This CDR3 has 13 residues. V lost 0 bases to trimming and J lost 4 bases, with 8 bases between them. In DNA, the CDR3 is TGTGCCAGCAGCGTAGATGGTGGGTACGAGCAGTACTTC. Its protein is CASSVDGGYEQYF.